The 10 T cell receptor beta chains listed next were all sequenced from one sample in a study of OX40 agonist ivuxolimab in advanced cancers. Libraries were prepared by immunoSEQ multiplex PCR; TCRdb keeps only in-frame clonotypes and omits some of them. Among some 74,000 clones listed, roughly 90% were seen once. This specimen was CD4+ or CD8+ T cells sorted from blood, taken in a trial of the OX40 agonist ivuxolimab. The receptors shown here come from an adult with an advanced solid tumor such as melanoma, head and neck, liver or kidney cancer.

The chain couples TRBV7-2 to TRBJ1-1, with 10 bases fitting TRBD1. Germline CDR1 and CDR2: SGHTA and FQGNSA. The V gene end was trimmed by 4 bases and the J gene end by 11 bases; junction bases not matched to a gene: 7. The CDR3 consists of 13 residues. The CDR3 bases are TGTGCCAGCAGCTCCGGGACAGGGGTTTGGGCTTTCTTT. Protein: CASSSGTGVWAFF.

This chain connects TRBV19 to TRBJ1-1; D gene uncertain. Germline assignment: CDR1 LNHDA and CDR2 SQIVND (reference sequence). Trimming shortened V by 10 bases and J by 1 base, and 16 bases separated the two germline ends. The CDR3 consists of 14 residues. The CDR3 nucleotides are TGTGCCACGAAACAAGGACGGGAGAACACTGAAGCTTTCTTT. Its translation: CATKQGRENTEAFF. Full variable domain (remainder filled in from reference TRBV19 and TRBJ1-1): DGGITQSPKYLFRKEGQNVTLSCEQNLNHDAMYWYRQDPGQGLRLIYYSQIVNDFQKGDIAEGYSVSREKKESFPLTVTSAQKNPTAFYLCATKQGRENTEAFFGQGTRLTVV.

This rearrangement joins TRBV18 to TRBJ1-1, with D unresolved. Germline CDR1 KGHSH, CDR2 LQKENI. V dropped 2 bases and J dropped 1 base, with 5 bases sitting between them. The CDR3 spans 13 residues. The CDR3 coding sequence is TGTGCCAGCTCACCAACACCGAACACTGAAGCTTTCTTT. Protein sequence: CASSPTPNTEAFF.

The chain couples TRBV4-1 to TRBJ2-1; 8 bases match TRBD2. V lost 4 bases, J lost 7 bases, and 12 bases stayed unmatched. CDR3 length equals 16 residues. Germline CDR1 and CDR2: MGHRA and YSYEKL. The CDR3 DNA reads TGCGCCAGCAGCCCGAGCCCGAGCGGGAGTTGGAATGAGCAGTTCTTC. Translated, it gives CASSPSPSGSWNEQFF.

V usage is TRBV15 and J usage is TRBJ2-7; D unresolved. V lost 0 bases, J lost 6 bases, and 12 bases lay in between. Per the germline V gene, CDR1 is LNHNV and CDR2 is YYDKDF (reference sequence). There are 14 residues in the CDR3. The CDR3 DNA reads TGTGCCACCAGCAGAGATCGACCTCGCGGCGAGCAGTACTTC. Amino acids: CATSRDRPRGEQYF.

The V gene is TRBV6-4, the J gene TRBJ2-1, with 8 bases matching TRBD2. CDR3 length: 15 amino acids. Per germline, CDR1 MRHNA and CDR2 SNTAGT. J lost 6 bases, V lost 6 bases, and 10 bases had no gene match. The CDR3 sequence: CASSLAGDKGNEQFF. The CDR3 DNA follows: TGTGCCAGCAGCCTAGCGGGCGACAAGGGCAATGAGCAGTTCTTC.

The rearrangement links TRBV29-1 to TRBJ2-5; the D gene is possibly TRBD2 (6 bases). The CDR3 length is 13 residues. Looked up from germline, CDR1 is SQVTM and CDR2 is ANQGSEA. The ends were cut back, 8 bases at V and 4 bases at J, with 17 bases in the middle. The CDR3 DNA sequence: TGCAGCACGGTGGAGGGGCGAGGAGAGACCCAGTACTTC. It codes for CSTVEGRGETQYF.

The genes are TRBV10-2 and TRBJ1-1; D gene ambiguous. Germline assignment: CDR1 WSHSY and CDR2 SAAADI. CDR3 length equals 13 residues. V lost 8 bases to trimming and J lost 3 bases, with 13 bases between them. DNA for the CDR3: TGCGCCAGCGGAAAGAGACCCGACACTGAAGCTTTCTTT. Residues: CASGKRPDTEAFF.

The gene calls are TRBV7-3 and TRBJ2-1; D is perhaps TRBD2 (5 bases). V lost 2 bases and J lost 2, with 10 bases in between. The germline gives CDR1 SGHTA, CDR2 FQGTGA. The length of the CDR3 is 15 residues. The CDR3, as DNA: TGTGCCAGCAGCTTATCGAGCGGAACCTACAATGAGCAGTTCTTC. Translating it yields CASSLSSGTYNEQFF.

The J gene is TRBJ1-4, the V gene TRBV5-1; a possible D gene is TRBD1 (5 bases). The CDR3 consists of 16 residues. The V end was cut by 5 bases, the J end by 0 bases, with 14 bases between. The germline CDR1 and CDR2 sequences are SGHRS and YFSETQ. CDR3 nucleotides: TGCGCCAGCAGGGGGACTGTGGGGACAACTAATGAAAAACTGTTTTTT. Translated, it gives CASRGTVGTTNEKLFF.